This T cell receptor beta chain was sequenced for a study of naive and memory T cell subsets. General observations from the study: Potentially, T cell activation and differentiation skew this RNA-based measurement.

An oligonucleotide containing a UMI was ligated to the 3' end of TCR cDNA. With respect to this clonotype: What it binds is unknown. A read error may account for a junction end that differs from germline.

The SP2 primer and nested alpha and beta constant region primers amplified ligated cDNA in four rounds. Alpha and beta constant region primers primed reverse transcription for blood and skin samples. TCRdb analysed the 5' RACE reads with MiXCR anew, one entry per CDR3 protein. The sample shows 58,000 or so distinct CDR3 sequences, around 8% of them seen only once. Germline assignment: CDR1 SNHLY and CDR2 FYNNEI. This CDR3 is built from 12 residues. J is TRBJ2-4 and V is TRBV2; TRBD1 agrees at 7 bases. This receptor was identified in a female donor in good health. In DNA form, the CDR3 reads TGTGCCAGCAGTGAGAACACGGGGCCAGGGGGCTTC. It codes for CASSENTGPGGF.